The rows below give T cell receptor beta chains drawn from one sample of a study of cytomegalovirus exposure and HLA in healthy donors. Sequencing used immunoSEQ multiplex PCR; TCRdb keeps in-frame clones, though not all of them. Here the sample spans around 150,000 clones, 79% being singletons. Source material: PBMCs. The receptors originated from a man in his forties or fifties in good health and CMV-seropositive. Each CDR3 is given with its conserved first and last residue. A D gene is named only where the DNA matches it firmly. Some rows have no size entry. The others give once, few or many, or a class for an expanded clone.

size	length	D	V	J	DNA	CDR3
NA	12	NA	TRBV6-6	TRBJ2-7	TGTGCCAGCAGCGCCACAGGGCACGAGCAGTACTTC	CASSATGHEQYF
NA	13	NA	TRBV6-6	TRBJ2-7	TGTGCCAGCAGCCTAAACCGACACCGCGAGCAGTACTTC	CASSLNRHREQYF
NA	16	NA	TRBV5-1	TRBJ2-6	TGCGCCAGCAGAACTACAGGGAGCTCTGGGGCCAACGTCCTGACTTTC	CASRTTGSSGANVLTF
once	16	TRBD2	TRBV7-8	TRBJ2-7	TGTGCCAGCAGCCCCATCGGACTAGCGAGCTCCTACGAGCAGTACTTC	CASSPIGLASSYEQYF
NA	14	TRBD1	TRBV6-6	TRBJ1-6	TGTGCCAGCAGCCTACAGGGGGCCAATTCACCCCTCCACTTT	CASSLQGANSPLHF
NA	15	TRBD1	TRBV7-9	TRBJ2-3	TGTGCCAGCAGCTTACGACAGGGGGTCACAGATACGCAGTATTTT	CASSLRQGVTDTQYF
few	12	NA	TRBV6-5	TRBJ1-2	TGTGCCAGCAGCCCGGTGGGCCTTCGTCTAACCTTC	CASSPVGLRLTF
NA	18	TRBD2	TRBV7-9	TRBJ2-5	TGTGCCAGCAGCCCCCCCCACAGGGCTAGCGGGAGTTTAGAGACCCAGTACTTC	CASSPPHRASGSLETQYF
NA	12	NA	TRBV7-9	TRBJ2-7	TGTGCCAGCAGCCATGACAGCTACGAGCAGTACTTC	CASSHDSYEQYF
NA	12	NA	TRBV28	TRBJ1-1	TGTGCCAGCAGTTTATCCCGACAGCCAGCTTTCTTT	CASSLSRQPAFF
NA	13	TRBD1	TRBV19	TRBJ1-2	TGTGCCAGTAGCCGACAGGGATGGGATGGCTACACCTTC	CASSRQGWDGYTF
NA	15	NA	TRBV5-1	TRBJ2-3	TGCGCCAGCAGCACCTCCGGAGCTAGCACAGATACGCAGTATTTT	CASSTSGASTDTQYF
NA	15	TRBD1	TRBV2	TRBJ2-7	TGTGCCAGCAGTGATTGGGGACAGGGCTCCTACGAGCAGTACTTC	CASSDWGQGSYEQYF
NA	15	TRBD2	TRBV7-8	TRBJ2-1	TGTGCCAGCAGCTCGGGACTAGTGGGAACTGTTTGGCAGTTCTTC	CASSSGLVGTVWQFF
few	14	TRBD2	TRBV5-4	TRBJ2-7	TGTGCCAGCAGCTTTAGCGGGAGGGCAGGAGAGCAGTACTTC	CASSFSGRAGEQYF
NA	14	NA	TRBV9	TRBJ2-7	TGTGCCAGCAGCGTAAGCAGGGCTTCCTACGAGCAGTACTTC	CASSVSRASYEQYF
NA	12	NA	TRBV10-2	TRBJ2-1	TGCGCCAGCGGGACATCCTACAATGAGCAGTTCTTC	CASGTSYNEQFF
NA	16	TRBD1	TRBV5-1	TRBJ1-5	TGCGCCAGCAGCTTGGCCCCAGGGGGCGGCAATCAGCCCCAGCATTTT	CASSLAPGGGNQPQHF
NA	13	TRBD1	TRBV6-5	TRBJ2-7	TGTGCCACCCAGACAGGGAAGCCCCACGAGCAGTACTTC	CATQTGKPHEQYF
NA	15	TRBD2	TRBV5-1	TRBJ2-3	TGCGCCAGCAGCTGGGGGGGGTTGGGGACAGATACGCAGTATTTT	CASSWGGLGTDTQYF
NA	15	NA	TRBV25-1	TRBJ1-4	TGTGCCAGCAGTCACCCCGGGGGGACTAATGAAAAACTGTTTTTT	CASSHPGGTNEKLFF
NA	13	NA	TRBV5-1	TRBJ1-2	TGCGCCAGCAGCTTGGGACAGGACTATGGCTACACCTTC	CASSLGQDYGYTF
NA	14	NA	TRBV9	TRBJ1-1	TGTGCCAGCAGCGTAGCTCCGGGGATGACTGAAGCTTTCTTT	CASSVAPGMTEAFF
NA	14	TRBD1	TRBV30	TRBJ1-3	TGTGCCTGTGACAGGGTGTCCTCTGGAAACACCATATATTTT	CACDRVSSGNTIYF
NA	16	TRBD1	TRBV5-4	TRBJ1-4	TGTGCCAGCAGCTTGTTCCGGGACAGGGGAAATGAAAAACTGTTTTTT	CASSLFRDRGNEKLFF
NA	14	TRBD1	TRBV18	TRBJ1-4	TGTGCCAGCTCACCGGACAGGGGCAATGAAAAACTGTTTTTT	CASSPDRGNEKLFF
few	13	TRBD1	TRBV6-1	TRBJ1-2	TGTGCCAGCAGCCCTACCGGACAGGGGGCCTACACCTTC	CASSPTGQGAYTF
NA	17	TRBD1	TRBV16	TRBJ1-5	TGTGCCAGCAGCCAATCGGGAGGGGACAGGGGGCATCAGCCCCAGCATTTT	CASSQSGGDRGHQPQHF
NA	15	TRBD1	TRBV2	TRBJ1-5	TGTGCCAGCAGCCCGGACAGGGTGGTCAATCAGCCCCAGCATTTT	CASSPDRVVNQPQHF
NA	15	TRBD1	TRBV28	TRBJ1-2	TGTGCCAGCGGTAGGGTGGACAGGAAATTCTATGGCTACACCTTC	CASGRVDRKFYGYTF
NA	14	NA	TRBV15	TRBJ1-1	TGTGCCACCAGCTGGGGGGACGGGGAGGCTGAAGCTTTCTTT	CATSWGDGEAEAFF
NA	14	NA	TRBV15	TRBJ2-5	TGTGCCACCAGCAGAGAGTGGACACAAGAGACCCAGTACTTC	CATSREWTQETQYF
NA	13	NA	TRBV7-8	TRBJ1-1	TGTGCCAGCAGGTTTGCAGGGAACACTGAAGCTTTCTTT	CASRFAGNTEAFF
NA	14	NA	TRBV18	TRBJ1-1	TGTGCCAGCTCAGGTACAGGGTCGGAGACTGAAGCTTTCTTT	CASSGTGSETEAFF
few	16	NA	TRBV6-1	TRBJ1-5	TGTGCCAGCAGTGAAGGGCGGGCGGGGGTACGACAGCCCCAGCATTTT	CASSEGRAGVRQPQHF
NA	17	TRBD2	TRBV7-9	TRBJ2-1	TGTGCCAGCAGGACCCTAGCGGGAGGTAATTCCTACAATGAGCAGTTCTTC	CASRTLAGGNSYNEQFF
NA	14	NA	TRBV5-1	TRBJ1-2	TGCGCCAGCAGCTTGGCCAACGGGGGGAATGGCTACACCTTC	CASSLANGGNGYTF
NA	11	NA	TRBV30	TRBJ2-7	TGTGCCTGGCTTAAACACTACGAGCAGTACTTC	CAWLKHYEQYF
NA	15	NA	TRBV9	TRBJ2-5	TGTGCCAGCAGCGTAGACGAGGGAGAGGGAGAGACCCAGTACTTC	CASSVDEGEGETQYF
NA	13	TRBD1	TRBV19	TRBJ2-7	TGTGCCAGTAGTGGATTAACAGGGGACGAGCAGTACTTC	CASSGLTGDEQYF